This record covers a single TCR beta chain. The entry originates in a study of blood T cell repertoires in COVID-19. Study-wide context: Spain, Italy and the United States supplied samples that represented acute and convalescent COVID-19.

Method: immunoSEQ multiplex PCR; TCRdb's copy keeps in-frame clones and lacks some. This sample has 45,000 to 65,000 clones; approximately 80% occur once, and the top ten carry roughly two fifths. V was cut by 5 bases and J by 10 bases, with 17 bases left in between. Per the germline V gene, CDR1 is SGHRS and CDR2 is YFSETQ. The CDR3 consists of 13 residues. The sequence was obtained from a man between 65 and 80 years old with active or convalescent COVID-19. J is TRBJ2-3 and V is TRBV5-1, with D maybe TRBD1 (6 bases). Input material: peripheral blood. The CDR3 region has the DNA TGCGCCAGCAGTTCTGGGGACATCCGGGCGCAGTATTTT. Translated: CASSSGDIRAQYF.